Detailed here is one TCR beta chain. There are 14 residues in the CDR3. Germline V gene data show CDR1 as GTSNPN and CDR2 as SVGIG (reference sequence). Trimming took 0 bases from V and 5 from J, leaving 14 bases between them. TCRdb processed the RT-PCR reads anew with MiXCR; each CDR3 protein has one entry. This sample carries approximately 720,000 distinct CDR3 sequences, more than 13% of them seen once, and the ten largest clones take roughly 3.6%. The sequence derives from a female donor in good health, serving as a healthy control. The rearrangement uses TRBV30 and TRBJ2-7; a weak D match, TRBD2 (5 bases). The sample comprised memory CD4+ T cells from blood. CDR3 bases: TGTGCCTGGAGTGTACCGGGGAGAAGCAACGAGCAGTACTTC. Amino acid sequence: CAWSVPGRSNEQYF.